A single sample gave rise to the 10 T cell receptor beta chains below, sequenced in a study of blood T cell repertoires in COVID-19. The data were produced by immunoSEQ multiplex PCR, yet TCRdb's version contains in-frame clones alone and is incomplete. The data show approximately 400,000 clones, more than 70% seen once. The sample was PBMCs or T cells enriched from blood (not recorded which). The receptor set was obtained from a woman younger than 35 who had recovered from COVID-19.

CDR3 residues: CASSEAGTGRETQYF. In nucleotides, the CDR3 is TGTGCCAGCAGTGAAGCTGGGACAGGTAGGGAGACCCAGTACTTC. The chain joins TRBV6-1 to TRBJ2-5; the match to TRBD1 covers 8 bases. With V trimmed by 0 bases and J by 5 bases, 5 bases remained unmatched. Germline CDR1 and CDR2: MNHNS and SASEGT. This CDR3 has 15 residues.

The CDR3 region is CASSQDPSGGTDTQYF. The DNA for the CDR3 is TGTGCCAGCAGCCAAGATCCAAGCGGGGGGACAGATACGCAGTATTTT. This rearrangement joins TRBV4-2 to TRBJ2-3, with 9 bases that match TRBD2. Germline V gives CDR1 LGHNA, CDR2 YNFKEQ. CDR3 size: 16 residues. Losses at the gene ends were 0 bases for V and 3 bases for J; bases not matched to a gene: 4.

The gene calls are TRBV3-1 (or the pseudogene TRBV3-2) and TRBJ2-1; D is ambiguous. This CDR3 has 15 residues. CDR1 and CDR2 (germline): LGHDT, YNNKEL (reference sequence). Trimming removed 1 base at V and 0 bases at J, with 7 bases between. The chain's CDR3 is CASSQGANSYNEQFF. The CDR3 DNA is TGTGCCAGCAGCCAAGGGGCAAACTCCTACAATGAGCAGTTCTTC.

The chain has TRBV2 and TRBJ1-4, with 8 bases that match TRBD1. Germline CDR1 reads SNHLY; CDR2 reads FYNNEI. There are 15 residues in the CDR3. Trimming cost V 6 bases and J 8 bases; bases outside gene matches: 11. CDR3 sequence reads: CASRDWTGSSEKLFF. The CDR3 DNA reads as TGTGCCAGCAGGGATTGGACAGGGAGTAGCGAAAAACTGTTTTTT.

This chain uses TRBV5-5 with TRBJ2-3, with no clear D. Per germline, CDR1 SGHKS and CDR2 YYEKEE (reference sequence). V was clipped by 0 bases and J by 1 base, with 12 bases between them. This CDR3 has 16 residues. CDR3 sequence (DNA): TGTGCCAGCAGCTTGGGGTTACAGACCCGCACAGATACGCAGTATTTT. Amino acid sequence: CASSLGLQTRTDTQYF.

This chain joins TRBV6-5 and TRBJ2-2; 8 positions agree with TRBD1. CDR3 length equals 15 residues. Germline loops: CDR1 MNHEY, CDR2 SVGAGI. Trimming took 2 bases from V and 4 from J; bases not matched to a gene: 3. DNA for the CDR3: TGTGCCAGCAGTTACACTGGACAGGGCACCGGGGAGCTGTTTTTT. Its protein is CASSYTGQGTGELFF.

This clone was observed a single time. The V and J genes are TRBV19 and TRBJ2-2; D may be TRBD1 (5 bases). This CDR3 has 16 residues. V lost 5 bases and J 0 bases, leaving 13 bases between the germline ends. The germline V gene encodes CDR1 LNHDA and CDR2 SQIVND (reference sequence). DNA for the CDR3: TGTGCCAGTAGTTCACAGGTCCTCGCGAACACCGGGGAGCTGTTTTTT. This codes for CASSSQVLANTGELFF.

This chain joins TRBV5-1 and TRBJ1-1; 10 positions match TRBD1. This CDR3 is 14 amino acids long. Germline V gives CDR1 SGHRS, CDR2 YFSETQ. V was pared by 3 bases and J by 5 bases, with 4 bases of the junction left unmatched. The CDR3 here is CASSWWDRGTEAFF. In DNA form, the CDR3 reads TGCGCCAGCAGCTGGTGGGACAGGGGAACTGAAGCTTTCTTT.

About this clone: The same CDR3 is also encoded by other DNA sequences in this sample. The rearrangement joins TRBV18 to TRBJ2-7, with 11 bases identical to TRBD1. Trimming cost V 3 bases and J 2 bases; bases outside gene matches: 0. In germline, CDR1 is KGHSH, CDR2 LQKENI. This CDR3 region has 14 residues. This CDR3 reads CASSPGQGAYEQYF. The CDR3 region has the DNA TGTGCCAGCTCACCGGGACAGGGGGCCTACGAGCAGTACTTC.

The CDR3 spells CASRANPGSGADTQYF. In DNA form, the CDR3 reads TGCGCCAGCAGAGCTAATCCCGGGAGCGGGGCGGATACGCAGTATTTT. The rearrangement uses TRBV5-1 and TRBJ2-3; 7 bases align to TRBD2. Germline-derived CDR1 and CDR2 are SGHRS and YFSETQ. V shed 5 bases, J shed 6 bases, and the junction held 15 bases outside the gene matches. The CDR3 contains 16 residues.